The sample holds a few counts of the clone carrying this T cell receptor (beta chain). Its target is unknown. TCRdb itself ran the RT-PCR reads through MiXCR, one entry per CDR3 protein. In the table there are about 570,000 distinct CDR3 sequences, 12% of which are singletons. The data were obtained in a study of response to subunit inactivated influenza vaccine. Findings and caveats of the study: The study's authors posited that every seasonal influenza vaccination enlists few new T cells.

V gave up 1 base and J gave up 4 bases, with 13 bases separating them. Germline CDR1 and CDR2: SGHVS and FQNEAQ. CDR3 length: 15 amino acids. The clonotype originates from a man aged 50 to 59 who received an inactivated influenza vaccine. J is TRBJ1-2 and V is TRBV7-8, with D unresolved. Sequencing used PBMCs from blood, obtained on the day of vaccination. CDR3 residues: CASSLGSGFVYGYTF. The CDR3 region has the DNA TGTGCCAGCAGCTTAGGATCCGGCTTTGTCTATGGCTACACCTTC.